The clone carrying this T cell receptor (beta chain) occurred once. Its antigen is not identified. Germline V gene sequence: CDR1 KGHDR, CDR2 SFDVKD. V shed 3 bases, J shed 4 bases, and the junction held 8 bases outside the gene matches. The CDR3 has 16 amino acids. The Oncomine TCR Beta short-read assay was applied to DNA of cultured CD4+ T cells. One entry per CDR3 protein results from TCRdb running MiXCR on the PCR reads. The sample has about 21,000 distinct CDR3 sequences; approximately 42% are singletons. The data stem from a study of vaccination and CD4 T cells after COVID-19. General study results and limits: Researchers report that 304 of 307 vaccine-specific clones in convalescent patients proved spike mono-reactive.

Treatment: approximately 9-day PBMC culture with coronavirus spike peptide pools or control peptides (ViraFEST assay). The TCR comes from a human donor who received a COVID-19 vaccine. Here the sequenced sample was CD4+ T cells from blood, cultured in vitro, taken before SARS-CoV-2 vaccination. V usage is TRBV24-1 and J usage is TRBJ2-5, with 9 bases aligning to TRBD1. The CDR3 region is CATSDTDRGKGETQYF. The CDR3 region has the DNA TGTGCCACCAGTGATACGGACAGGGGTAAAGGAGAGACCCAGTACTTC.